The text below deals with one T cell receptor beta chain. TCRdb's table, derived via immunoSEQ multiplex PCR, lists solely in-frame clones and lacks some. Counted here are 200,000 to 250,000 clones, around nine tenths occurring once; the ten biggest clones make up about 1.9%. CDR3 size: 14 residues. Germline-derived CDR1 and CDR2 are SGHRS and YFSETQ. Unmatched junction bases numbered 4, after V lost 4 bases and J lost 6 bases. This sample was taken from a study of blood T cell repertoires in COVID-19. Two negative PCRs, clearance, or symptom resolution characterized the recovered Cohort 3 donors. The sample consisted of PBMCs or T cells enriched from blood (not recorded which). The receptor comes from a woman between 18 and 29 years old who had recovered from COVID-19. This chain joins TRBV5-1 and TRBJ2-1; 10 bases align to TRBD1. The DNA for the CDR3 is TGCGCCAGCAGCCCGAGGGACAGGGGCAATGAGCAGTTCTTC. Its protein is CASSPRDRGNEQFF.